The 23 T cell receptor beta chains listed next were all sequenced from one sample in a study of immune evolution from preneoplasia to lung adenocarcinoma. The data were produced by immunoSEQ multiplex PCR, yet TCRdb's version contains in-frame clones alone and is incomplete. This repertoire shows 6,000 or so clones, roughly 73% found once; its top ten account for over 7.5%. Sequencing input: FFPE lung adenocarcinoma in situ tissue. These receptors originate from a donor aged 70 or older with lung adenocarcinoma.

This chain uses TRBV9 with TRBJ2-2, with a weak D call TRBD1 (6 bases). The CDR3 runs 15 residues. The germline V gene encodes CDR1 SGDLS and CDR2 YYNGEE. Trimming pared 4 bases from V and 1 base from J, leaving 11 bases between. The CDR3 is CASSTPTGNTGELFF. As DNA, the CDR3 is TGTGCCAGCAGCACGCCGACAGGGAACACCGGGGAGCTGTTTTTT.

The V gene is TRBV5-4, the J gene TRBJ1-2, with 8 positions matching TRBD1. Germline CDR1 and CDR2: SGHNT and YYREEE (reference sequence). The V segment lost 0 bases and the J segment 4 bases; nucleotides outside the gene matches: 11. The length of the CDR3 is 17 residues. CDR3 residues: CASSLVGDRTGSYGYTF. In DNA form, the CDR3 reads TGTGCCAGCAGCTTGGTCGGGGACAGGACTGGTAGCTATGGCTACACCTTC.

This rearrangement joins TRBV9 to TRBJ2-7, with 7 bases aligning to TRBD2. This CDR3 contains 16 residues. Germline CDR1 is SGDLS and CDR2 is YYNGEE. Trimming took 0 bases from V and 4 from J; bases not matched to a gene: 10. CDR3 protein: CASSVDWASGAYEQYF. CDR3 DNA sequence: TGTGCCAGCAGCGTAGATTGGGCTAGCGGAGCTTACGAGCAGTACTTC.

The chain has TRBV5-1 and TRBJ1-1; 7 bases line up with TRBD1. The CDR3 has 15 residues. The ends lost 1 base at V and 1 base at J; junction bases unmatched: 4. Germline assignment: CDR1 SGHRS and CDR2 YFSETQ. CDR3 DNA sequence: TGCGCCAGCAGCTTGTCACAGGGGCCGAACACTGAAGCTTTCTTT. This encodes CASSLSQGPNTEAFF.

The gene calls are TRBV19 and TRBJ1-1; D is undetermined. The CDR3 is made up of 12 amino acids. Per germline, CDR1 LNHDA and CDR2 SQIVND (reference sequence). The CDR3 region is CATSFPNTEAFF. The CDR3 DNA reads as TGTGCGACTAGTTTCCCGAACACTGAAGCTTTCTTT.

A remark on this clone: A read error may account for a junction end that differs from germline. This chain connects TRBV4-1 to TRBJ2-5; D gene uncertain. The V gene's germline CDR1 is MGHRA and CDR2 YSYEKL. This CDR3 has 16 amino acids. CDR3 sequence reads: CASSQDDWVDQGTQYF. DNA for the CDR3: TGCGCCAGCAGCCAAGACGATTGGGTAGACCAAGGGACCCAGTACTTC.

The genes are TRBV7-8 and TRBJ2-1; TRBD2 matches at 9 bases. Unmatched junction bases numbered 17, after V lost 3 bases and J lost 8 bases. Germline CDR1 and CDR2: SGHVS and FQNEAQ. The CDR3 extends over 18 amino acids. The CDR3 here is CASSFRRRGLAPLDEQFF. The CDR3 DNA sequence: TGTGCCAGCAGCTTTAGACGGAGGGGACTAGCTCCTCTGGATGAGCAGTTCTTC.

By its share, this clone is medium-sized. This chain links TRBV7-9 with TRBJ2-7; 7 bases fit TRBD1. J lost 1 base, V lost 6 bases, and 6 bases had no gene match. There are 14 residues in the CDR3. Per the germline V gene, CDR1 is SEHNR and CDR2 is FQNEAQ (reference sequence). CDR3 loop: CASRAQGESYEQYF. The CDR3, as DNA: TGTGCCAGCAGGGCGCAGGGGGAATCCTACGAGCAGTACTTC.

The CDR3 protein is CASSVQGELVEKLFF. CDR3 nucleotide sequence: TGTGCCAGCAGCGTACAGGGGGAACTCGTTGAAAAACTGTTTTTT. The chain uses TRBV9 and TRBJ1-4; TRBD1 matches 7 bases. V was pared by 1 base and J by 7 bases, with 7 bases of the junction left unmatched. CDR3 length equals 15 residues. Germline CDR1 and CDR2: SGDLS and YYNGEE.

V and J are TRBV4-1 and TRBJ2-7, with 8 bases aligning to TRBD1. Trimming cost V 3 bases and J 6 bases; bases outside gene matches: 19. CDR1 MGHRA and CDR2 YSYEKL come from the germline V gene. The CDR3 spans 18 residues. CDR3 loop: CASSHPQAGTGGAREQYF. The CDR3 region has the DNA TGCGCCAGCAGCCATCCCCAAGCCGGGACAGGAGGGGCCCGCGAGCAGTACTTC.

The chain is built from TRBV6-6 and TRBJ2-3; D gene uncertain. V was shortened by 8 bases and J by 3 bases, with 12 bases between the two germline ends. Germline V gene sequence: CDR1 MNHNY, CDR2 SVGAGI (reference sequence). The CDR3 is made up of 13 amino acids. The CDR3 is CASGIPRTDTQYF. The CDR3 DNA reads as TGTGCCAGCGGTATACCCCGAACAGATACGCAGTATTTT.

This clone occurred once. The gene calls are TRBV10-3 and TRBJ1-3; 9 bases line up with TRBD1. Germline V gives CDR1 ENHRY, CDR2 SYGVKD. V lost 3 bases, J lost 0 bases, and 3 bases stayed unmatched. CDR3 size: 16 residues. The CDR3 region is CAISEGTGTSGNTIYF. The CDR3 DNA follows: TGTGCCATCAGTGAAGGGACAGGGACCTCTGGAAACACCATATATTTT.

This clone was detected only once. The V and J genes are TRBV4-1 and TRBJ2-1; perhaps TRBD2 as D (7 bases). Germline assignment: CDR1 MGHRA and CDR2 YSYEKL. The germline V and J ends were trimmed by 3 bases and 9 bases, with 15 bases remaining between them. The CDR3 runs to 14 residues. Here the CDR3 reads CASSQARGAAEQFF. In DNA form, the CDR3 reads TGCGCCAGCAGCCAGGCCCGGGGGGCGGCTGAGCAGTTCTTC.

The J gene is TRBJ1-5, the V gene TRBV29-1; the D gene is possibly TRBD1 (6 bases). The CDR3 is made up of 13 amino acids. V was pared by 5 bases and J by 5 bases, with 13 bases between. Germline CDR1 reads SQVTM; CDR2 reads ANQGSEA. In nucleotides, the CDR3 is TGCAGCGTTCTTCAGGGGCTCGATCAGCCCCAGCATTTT. Translated, it gives CSVLQGLDQPQHF.

V and J are TRBV7-9 and TRBJ2-1; no reliable D call. The CDR3 has 12 amino acids. Between the trimmed V and J ends, which lost 5 bases and 12 bases, there was a span of 14 bases. Germline loops: CDR1 SEHNR, CDR2 FQNEAQ (reference sequence). This CDR3 reads CASSPASVGQFF. The CDR3 coding sequence is TGTGCCAGCAGCCCTGCCTCGGTGGGGCAGTTCTTC.

This sequence joins TRBV11-3 and TRBJ2-5; D is unclear. CDR3 length equals 13 residues. CDR1 is SGHNT and CDR2 is YENEEA in the germline V gene. Trimming cost V 2 bases and J 2 bases, with 6 bases left between them. CDR3 protein: CASSLYRQETQYF. In DNA form, the CDR3 reads TGTGCCAGCAGCTTATATCGGCAAGAGACCCAGTACTTC.

This chain uses TRBV18 with TRBJ2-2, with unresolved D. The CDR3 is 14 residues long. The germline V and J ends were trimmed by 3 bases and 2 bases, with 7 bases remaining between them. CDR1 and CDR2 (germline): KGHSH, LQKENI. CDR3: CASSPERNTGELFF. CDR3 bases: TGTGCCAGCTCACCGGAGAGAAACACCGGGGAGCTGTTTTTT.

This chain links TRBV30 with TRBJ2-7; a possible D gene is TRBD2 (5 bases). Trimming removed 1 base at V and 3 bases at J, with 10 bases between. This CDR3 is 13 amino acids long. Looked up from germline, CDR1 is GTSNPN and CDR2 is SVGIG (reference sequence). The CDR3 DNA is TGTGCCTGGAGTGGGGGAGAGGGCTACGAGCAGTACTTC. Translation gives CAWSGGEGYEQYF.

V and J are TRBV5-1 and TRBJ1-1; possible D gene TRBD1, 6 bases. V shed 5 bases and J shed 4 bases, with 15 bases lying between them. Germline-derived CDR1 and CDR2 are SGHRS and YFSETQ. The CDR3 loop spans 14 amino acids. This CDR3 is CASSTSRGSTEAFF. The CDR3 DNA is TGCGCCAGCAGTACCAGTAGGGGGTCCACTGAAGCTTTCTTT.

The chain uses TRBV6-1 and TRBJ2-7; D is unresolved. Germline V gives CDR1 MNHNS, CDR2 SASEGT. V was shortened by 3 bases and J by 9 bases, with 9 bases between the two germline ends. This CDR3 region has 11 residues. The CDR3 sequence is CASSDAVGQYF. The DNA for the CDR3 is TGTGCCAGCAGTGATGCGGTCGGGCAGTACTTC.

V gene TRBV12-5 combines with J gene TRBJ2-3; TRBD1 aligns across 9 bases. Germline V lookup: CDR1 LGHNT, CDR2 FRNRAP. The V gene end was trimmed by 1 base and the J gene end by 4 bases; junction bases not matched to a gene: 3. This CDR3 contains 15 residues. The CDR3 here is CASGLGTGVADTQYF. The CDR3 coding sequence is TGTGCTAGTGGTTTGGGGACAGGGGTAGCAGATACGCAGTATTTT.

The chain couples TRBV11-3 to TRBJ1-6; 8 bases align to TRBD1. Trimming removed 10 bases from V and 8 bases from J; junction bases left unmatched: 4. The CDR3 extends over 12 amino acids. CDR1 and CDR2 (germline): SGHNT, YENEEA. CDR3 sequence: CATGGEDSPLHF. The CDR3, as DNA: TGTGCCACAGGGGGCGAAGATTCACCCCTCCACTTT.

This chain connects TRBV7-9 to TRBJ1-1, with 10 bases identical to TRBD1. This CDR3 region has 17 residues. V lost 5 bases and J lost 3; bases outside the gene matches: 12. Per the germline V gene, CDR1 is SEHNR and CDR2 is FQNEAQ (reference sequence). CDR3 nucleotide sequence: TGTGCCAGCAGCCCAGTGGGGACAGGGGAACGGGACACTGAAGCTTTCTTT. Protein: CASSPVGTGERDTEAFF.